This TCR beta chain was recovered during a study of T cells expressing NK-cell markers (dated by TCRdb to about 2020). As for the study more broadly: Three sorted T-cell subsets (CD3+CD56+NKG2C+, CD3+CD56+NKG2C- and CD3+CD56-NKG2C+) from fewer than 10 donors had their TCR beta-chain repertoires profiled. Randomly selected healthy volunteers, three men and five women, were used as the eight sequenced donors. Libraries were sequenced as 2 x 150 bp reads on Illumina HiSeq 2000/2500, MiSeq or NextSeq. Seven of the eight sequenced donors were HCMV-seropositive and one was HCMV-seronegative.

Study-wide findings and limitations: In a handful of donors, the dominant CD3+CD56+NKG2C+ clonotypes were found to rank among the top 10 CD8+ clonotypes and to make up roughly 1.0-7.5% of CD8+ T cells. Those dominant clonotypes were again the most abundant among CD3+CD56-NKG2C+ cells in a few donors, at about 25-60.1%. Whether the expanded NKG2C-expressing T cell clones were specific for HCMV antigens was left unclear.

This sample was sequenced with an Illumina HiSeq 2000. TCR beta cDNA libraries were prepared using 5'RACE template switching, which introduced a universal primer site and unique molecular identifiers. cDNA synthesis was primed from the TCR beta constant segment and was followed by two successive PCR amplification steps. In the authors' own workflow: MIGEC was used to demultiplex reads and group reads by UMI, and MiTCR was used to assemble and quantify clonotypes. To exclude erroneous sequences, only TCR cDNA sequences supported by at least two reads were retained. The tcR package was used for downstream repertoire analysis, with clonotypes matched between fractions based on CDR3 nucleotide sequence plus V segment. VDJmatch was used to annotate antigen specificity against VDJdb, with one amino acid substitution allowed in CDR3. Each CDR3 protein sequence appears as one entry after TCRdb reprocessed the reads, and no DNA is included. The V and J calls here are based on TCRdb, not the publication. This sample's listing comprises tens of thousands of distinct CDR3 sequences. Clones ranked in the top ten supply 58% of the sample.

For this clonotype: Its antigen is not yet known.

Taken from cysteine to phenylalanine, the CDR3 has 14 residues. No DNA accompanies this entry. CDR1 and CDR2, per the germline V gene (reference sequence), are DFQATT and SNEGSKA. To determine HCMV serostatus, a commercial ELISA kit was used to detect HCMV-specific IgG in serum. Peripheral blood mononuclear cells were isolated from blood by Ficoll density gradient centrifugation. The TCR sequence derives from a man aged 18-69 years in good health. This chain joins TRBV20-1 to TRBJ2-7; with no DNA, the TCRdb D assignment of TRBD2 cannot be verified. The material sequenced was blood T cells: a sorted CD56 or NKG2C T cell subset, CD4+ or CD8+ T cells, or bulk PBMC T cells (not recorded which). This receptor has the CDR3 CSARAPSVGYEQYF.